The 3 T cell receptor beta chains given below trace back to one sample, sequenced in a study of blood T cells in healthy people across ages. Together with a sample-barcoded 5' primer, a J-beta primer mix was included in a second PCR lasting roughly 6 to 12 cycles. TCRdb passed the 5' RACE reads through MiXCR, listing each CDR3 protein once. This table holds roughly 800,000 distinct CDR3 sequences, around 24% found once. The data also belong to a second study, concerning T cells of mothers and their children.

Input material: blood. The receptors were sampled from a boy aged 5-17 years in good health.

This clonotype has more than one count but fewer than ten. The rearrangement links TRBV5-1 to TRBJ2-4, with D tentatively TRBD2 (5 bases). CDR3 size: 16 residues. Germline values: CDR1 SGHRS, CDR2 YFSETQ. CDR3 nucleotide sequence: TGCGGCCAGCAATGGAGAGGGAATGAGGCCAAAAACATTCAGTACTTC. This sequence encodes CGQQWRGNEAKNIQYF.

This clonotype was detected only a few times. The chain combines TRBV9 with TRBJ2-2; D possibly corresponds to TRBD2 (6 bases). Trimming stripped 4 bases from V and 6 bases from J, with 10 bases between. CDR1 is SGDLS, CDR2 YYNGEE, per germline. This CDR3 spans 13 amino acids. This CDR3 is CASSSRDSGELFF. CDR3 DNA: TGTGCCAGCAGCTCCCGGGACTCCGGGGAGCTGTTTTTT.

The V gene is TRBV3-1, the J gene TRBJ2-7; unclear D gene. The V gene's germline CDR1 is LGHDT and CDR2 YNNKEL (reference sequence). CDR3 length: 14 residues. V shed 1 base and J shed 0 bases, with 7 bases lying between them. CDR3 bases: TGTGCCAGCAGCCAAGCTCCAGTCTCCTACGAGCAGTACTTC. This sequence encodes CASSQAPVSYEQYF.